This TCR beta chain stems from a study of blood T cell repertoires in COVID-19. Germline V gene sequence: CDR1 SGHTA, CDR2 FQGNSA. This CDR3 spans 16 amino acids. Trimming at V came to 2 bases and at J to 1 base, leaving 4 bases not matched to a gene. Here immunoSEQ multiplex PCR was the method, and the copy in TCRdb shows in-frame clones only, minus some. Among some 78,000 clones listed, 86% were seen once. The sample was peripheral blood. This clonotype originated in a man in his fifties or sixties with active or convalescent COVID-19. The chain has TRBV7-2 and TRBJ2-3; 9 bases are a match to TRBD2. The CDR3 DNA sequence: TGTGCCAGCAGCTTAATTCCTAGCGGGGGCACAGATACGCAGTATTTT. Amino acids: CASSLIPSGGTDTQYF.